This TCR beta chain came from a study of PD-L1 blockade in urothelial cancer. The overall study: Twenty-five of 29 patients were men who had bladder-origin urothelial cancer. Prior exposure to chemotherapy in patients amounted to 0 to 3 regimens received. Blood was analyzed 3 weeks (second dose) and 6 weeks after treatment start.

Trimming took 5 bases from V and 4 from J, leaving 18 bases between them. The CDR3 sequence is 16 residues long. The germline gives CDR1 MDHEN, CDR2 SYDVKM. Assay used: immunoSEQ multiplex PCR; TCRdb lists only in-frame clones, some missing. The repertoire has 100,000 to 150,000 clones, 86% of them found once; the top ten carry 2% to 2.5%. Time point meaning: peripheral blood 6 weeks after treatment start. The V and J genes are TRBV28 and TRBJ2-1, with a possible D match to TRBD2 (6 bases). This receptor was identified in a man in his forties or fifties with urothelial cancer. The material was PBMCs, obtained around atezolizumab (anti-PD-L1) treatment. The CDR3 DNA sequence: TGTGCCAGCAGTACGGAGGGTGGGAGTAGGTACAATGAGCAGTTCTTC. Translation gives CASSTEGGSRYNEQFF.